The sample holds a few counts of the clone carrying this TCR beta chain. Its antigen is not known. Cultured CD4+ T cell DNA was sequenced using the Oncomine TCR Beta short-read assay. Cultures of CD4+ T cells served as the source for extracting genomic DNA. TCRdb called the PCR reads again in MiXCR, with one record for every CDR3 protein. The sample includes about 14,000 distinct CDR3 sequences, around 48% of them seen just once. V lost 5 bases and J lost 3, with 14 bases in between. The CDR3 length is 14 residues. Looked up from germline, CDR1 is MNHNS and CDR2 is SASEGT. This specimen comes from a study of vaccination and CD4 T cells after COVID-19. Treatment meaning: roughly 11-day PBMC culture with coronavirus spike peptide pools or control peptides (ViraFEST assay).

Sequenced input: CD4+ T cells from blood, cultured in vitro. J is TRBJ2-7 and V is TRBV6-1, with a tentative D call TRBD1 (6 bases). This TCR came from a human donor who had recovered from COVID-19. The CDR3 sequence: CASSTYRVRYEQYF. CDR3 nucleotide sequence: TGTGCCAGCAGTACGTACAGGGTTCGCTACGAGCAGTACTTC.